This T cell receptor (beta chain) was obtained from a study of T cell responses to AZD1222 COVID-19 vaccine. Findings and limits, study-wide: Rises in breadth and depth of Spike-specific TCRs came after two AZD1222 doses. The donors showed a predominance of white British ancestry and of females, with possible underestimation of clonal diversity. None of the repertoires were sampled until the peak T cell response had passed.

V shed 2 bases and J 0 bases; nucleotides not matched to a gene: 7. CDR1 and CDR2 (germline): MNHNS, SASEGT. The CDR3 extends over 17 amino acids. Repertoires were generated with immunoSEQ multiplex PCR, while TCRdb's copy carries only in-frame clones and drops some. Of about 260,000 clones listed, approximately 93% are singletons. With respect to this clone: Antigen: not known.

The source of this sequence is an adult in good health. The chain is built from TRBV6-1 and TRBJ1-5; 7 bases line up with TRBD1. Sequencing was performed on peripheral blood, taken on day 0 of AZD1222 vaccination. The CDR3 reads CASSEYLSGGSNQPQHF. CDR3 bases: TGTGCCAGCAGTGAATACCTATCAGGGGGTAGCAATCAGCCCCAGCATTTT.